This entry lists 20 T cell receptor beta chains sequenced from one sample in a study of T cell changes during pregnancy in multiple sclerosis. Sequencing was performed with immunoSEQ multiplex PCR; in TCRdb, only in-frame clones are kept and a portion is missing. In the table there are over 85,000 clones, 75% to 95% of which are singletons. Material: peripheral blood, obtained after pregnancy. The receptor set was obtained from a female donor in good health, enrolled as a control in a pregnancy study.

This clone came up once. The chain uses TRBV5-1 and TRBJ1-2; D might be TRBD1 (5 bases). Trimming left V 4 bases short and J 2 bases short, with 6 bases between. The CDR3 length is 12 residues. The germline V gene encodes CDR1 SGHRS and CDR2 YFSETQ. The DNA of the CDR3 is TGCGCCAGCAGCGACAGCAACTATGGCTACACCTTC. It specifies CASSDSNYGYTF.

This chain connects TRBV28 to TRBJ1-4; 7 bases are shared with TRBD1. The CDR3 runs 13 residues. Germline V gene data show CDR1 as MDHEN and CDR2 as SYDVKM. J lost 6 bases, V lost 6 bases, and 4 bases had no gene match. The CDR3 region is CASRLTGYEKLFF. The CDR3 DNA sequence: TGTGCCAGCAGACTGACAGGGTATGAAAAACTGTTTTTT.

V usage is TRBV7-2 and J usage is TRBJ1-2; D is possibly TRBD1 (6 bases). V was cut by 2 bases and J by 8 bases, with 9 bases left in between. CDR1 SGHTA and CDR2 FQGNSA come from the germline V gene. The CDR3 has 12 amino acids. CDR3 residues: CASSLQGQGYTF. The CDR3, as DNA: TGTGCCAGCAGCTTACAGGGGCAAGGCTACACCTTC.

As DNA, the CDR3 is TGTGCCAGCAGCCAGCGGACCCTGGGTGGGGGGGCCCTTAGCACAGATACGCAGTATTTT. Residues: CASSQRTLGGGALSTDTQYF. The chain combines TRBV4-2 with TRBJ2-3; tentatively, D is TRBD2 (7 bases). This CDR3 region has 20 residues. Per the germline V gene, CDR1 is LGHNA and CDR2 is YNFKEQ. The V end was cut by 3 bases, the J end by 0 bases, with 25 bases between.

The genes are TRBV7-2 and TRBJ2-1; 8 bases agree with TRBD1. With 7 bases clipped from V and 6 bases from J, the junction kept 5 bases outside the gene matches. This CDR3 contains 13 residues. Per germline, CDR1 SGHTA and CDR2 FQGNSA. The CDR3 coding sequence is TGTGCCAGCAACCCTACAGGGGGCAATGAGCAGTTCTTC. It encodes CASNPTGGNEQFF. The whole variable domain, filled in from reference TRBV7-2 and TRBJ2-1, reads GAGVSQSPSNKVTEKGKDVELRCDPISGHTALYWYRQSLGQGLEFLIYFQGNSAPDKSGLPSDRFSAERTGGSVSTLTIQRTQQEDSAVYLCASNPTGGNEQFFGPGTRLTVL.

DNA for the CDR3: TGTGCCAGCAGTCCCCCAACAGGGAACACTGAAGCTTTCTTT. The encoded protein is CASSPPTGNTEAFF. V and J are TRBV27 and TRBJ1-1; tentatively, D is TRBD1 (5 bases). Trimming took 5 bases from V and 1 from J, leaving 11 bases between them. CDR3 length: 14 residues. CDR1 MNHEY and CDR2 SMNVEV come from the germline V gene (reference sequence).

This clone counts as medium-sized. The chain recombines TRBV2 with TRBJ1-1; possibly TRBD1 for D (6 bases). With 5 bases removed from V and 7 bases from J, the gap between germline ends came to 26 bases. Germline CDR1 SNHLY, CDR2 FYNNEI. There are 17 residues in the CDR3. The CDR3 DNA is TGTGCCAGCAGTTCCTCCAGACAGGACCCTAATCCATATGAAGCTTTCTTT. This encodes CASSSSRQDPNPYEAFF.

The rearrangement links TRBV6-1 to TRBJ1-3; D might be TRBD1 (6 bases). Trimming took off 8 bases at V and 2 bases at J, with 16 bases between the two ends. This CDR3 spans 15 amino acids. Germline loops: CDR1 MNHNS, CDR2 SASEGT. CDR3 residues: CASESGTGTGNTIYF. CDR3 coding DNA: TGTGCCAGCGAGTCAGGAACAGGGACTGGAAACACCATATATTTT.

The chain uses TRBV4-1 and TRBJ1-2, with TRBD1 matching 7 bases. V shed 4 bases and J 2 bases; nucleotides not matched to a gene: 7. The CDR3 sequence is 15 residues long. CDR1 is MGHRA, CDR2 YSYEKL, per germline. The CDR3 sequence is CASSPQRDRNYGYTF. The DNA of the CDR3 is TGCGCCAGCAGCCCCCAACGGGACAGAAACTATGGCTACACCTTC.

The V and J genes are TRBV7-3 and TRBJ2-3, with 7 positions matching TRBD2. Trimming at V came to 4 bases and at J to 7 bases, leaving 8 bases not matched to a gene. Germline V gene lookup returns CDR1 SGHTA and CDR2 FQGTGA. The CDR3 length is 14 residues. For the CDR3, the DNA is TGTGCCAGCAGCTACTCGCTAGCGGCGAATACGCAGTATTTT. Translation gives CASSYSLAANTQYF. The whole variable domain, filled in from reference TRBV7-3 and TRBJ2-3, reads GAGVSQTPSNKVTEKGKYVELRCDPISGHTALYWYRQSLGQGPEFLIYFQGTGAADDSGLPNDRFFAVRPEGSVSTLKIQRTERGDSAVYLCASSYSLAANTQYFGPGTRLTVL.

The table lists this clone with a count of one. The chain combines TRBV4-3 with TRBJ2-3, with 9 bases that match TRBD2. V lost 1 base, J lost 5 bases, and 1 base stayed unmatched. The germline gives CDR1 LGHNA, CDR2 YSLEER. This CDR3 comprises 14 residues. CDR3 sequence reads: CASSQGTSEDTQYF. CDR3 sequence (DNA): TGCGCCAGCAGCCAAGGGACTAGCGAAGATACGCAGTATTTT.

V and J are TRBV6-5 and TRBJ2-3, with 12 positions matching TRBD2. Germline assignment: CDR1 MNHEY and CDR2 SVGAGI. Trimming cost V 6 bases and J 14 bases; bases outside gene matches: 9. The CDR3 is 13 amino acids. The CDR3 protein is CASSWTSGDHPYF. The CDR3 nucleotides read TGTGCCAGCAGCTGGACTAGCGGGGACCACCCGTATTTT.

This clone was detected once. V gene TRBV27 combines with J gene TRBJ1-5; 8 nucleotides match TRBD1. CDR1 is MNHEY, CDR2 SMNVEV, per germline (reference sequence). V trimming: 2 bases; J trimming: 4 bases; junction bases outside the gene matches: 1. There are 14 residues in the CDR3. The CDR3 region is CASSLQGANQPQHF. The CDR3 DNA sequence: TGTGCCAGCAGTTTACAGGGGGCAAATCAGCCCCAGCATTTT.

The chain couples TRBV7-9 to TRBJ2-1; 8 bases align to TRBD1. Trimming at V came to 4 bases and at J to 10 bases, leaving 6 bases not matched to a gene. The CDR3 extends over 13 amino acids. CDR1 SEHNR and CDR2 FQNEAQ come from the germline V gene (reference sequence). The CDR3 is CASSSDRGREQFF. The CDR3 coding sequence is TGTGCCAGCAGCTCCGACAGGGGAAGGGAGCAGTTCTTC.

The chain links TRBV10-3 to TRBJ2-7; maybe TRBD1 (5 bases). The V end lost 0 bases, the J end lost 4 bases, and 13 bases lay between the germline ends. Germline V gene lookup returns CDR1 ENHRY and CDR2 SYGVKD. The CDR3 is made up of 15 amino acids. The CDR3 sequence is CAISESGAGRYEQYF. The CDR3 DNA is TGTGCCATCAGTGAGTCTGGGGCAGGGCGGTACGAGCAGTACTTC.

In this sample, this clone turned up a few times. The V gene is TRBV6-1, the J gene TRBJ1-6; 7 bases are shared with TRBD1. Germline CDR1 reads MNHNS; CDR2 reads SASEGT. V dropped 6 bases and J dropped 6; count of bases not matched to a gene: 5. The CDR3 loop spans 14 amino acids. The CDR3 here is CASRTGNPNSPLHF. CDR3 in DNA: TGTGCCAGCAGGACAGGGAACCCTAATTCACCCCTCCACTTT.

CDR3 DNA sequence: TGTGCCAGTAGAAGTGGACTGACGGAGCCCTACACCTTC. Its translation is CASRSGLTEPYTF. This sequence joins TRBV19 and TRBJ1-2; D is uncertain. Germline CDR1 reads LNHDA; CDR2 reads SQIVND (reference sequence). This CDR3 contains 13 residues. V dropped 6 bases and J dropped 10 bases, with 18 bases sitting between them.

The chain combines TRBV9 with TRBJ1-6; D might be TRBD1 (6 bases). Germline-derived CDR1 and CDR2 are SGDLS and YYNGEE. The CDR3 is 14 residues long. Trimming took off 3 bases at V and 7 bases at J, with 11 bases between the two ends. CDR3 sequence reads: CASSGTGSNSPLHF. CDR3 bases: TGTGCCAGCAGCGGTACAGGGAGCAATTCACCCCTCCACTTT. Supplemented by reference TRBV9 and TRBJ1-6, the full variable domain reads DSGVTQTPKHLITATGQRVTLRCSPRSGDLSVYWYQQSLDQGLQFLIQYYNGEERAKGNILERFSAQQFPDLHSELNLSSLELGDSALYFCASSGTGSNSPLHFGNGTRLTVT.

The chain joins TRBV7-2 to TRBJ2-5; 7 bases are a match to TRBD1. CDR1 is SGHTA and CDR2 is FQGNSA in the germline V gene. The V and J ends lost 4 bases and 1 base, in that order; junction bases with no gene match: 9. The CDR3 is 16 residues long. CDR3 sequence: CASSSAGTEFQETQYF. CDR3 sequence (DNA): TGTGCCAGCAGCTCCGCCGGGACAGAATTCCAAGAGACCCAGTACTTC. Based on the CDR3 plus reference TRBV7-2 and TRBJ2-5, the full variable domain is GAGVSQSPSNKVTEKGKDVELRCDPISGHTALYWYRQSLGQGLEFLIYFQGNSAPDKSGLPSDRFSAERTGGSVSTLTIQRTQQEDSAVYLCASSSAGTEFQETQYFGPGTRLLVL.

The V call is TRBV2, the J call TRBJ1-5; tentatively, D is TRBD1 (5 bases). The CDR3 totals 14 residues. Germline V CDR1 and CDR2: SNHLY, FYNNEI. With 6 bases removed from V and 4 bases from J, the gap between germline ends came to 13 bases. CDR3 residues: CASREGRVNQPQHF. As DNA, the CDR3 is TGTGCCAGCAGGGAGGGGAGAGTTAATCAGCCCCAGCATTTT.